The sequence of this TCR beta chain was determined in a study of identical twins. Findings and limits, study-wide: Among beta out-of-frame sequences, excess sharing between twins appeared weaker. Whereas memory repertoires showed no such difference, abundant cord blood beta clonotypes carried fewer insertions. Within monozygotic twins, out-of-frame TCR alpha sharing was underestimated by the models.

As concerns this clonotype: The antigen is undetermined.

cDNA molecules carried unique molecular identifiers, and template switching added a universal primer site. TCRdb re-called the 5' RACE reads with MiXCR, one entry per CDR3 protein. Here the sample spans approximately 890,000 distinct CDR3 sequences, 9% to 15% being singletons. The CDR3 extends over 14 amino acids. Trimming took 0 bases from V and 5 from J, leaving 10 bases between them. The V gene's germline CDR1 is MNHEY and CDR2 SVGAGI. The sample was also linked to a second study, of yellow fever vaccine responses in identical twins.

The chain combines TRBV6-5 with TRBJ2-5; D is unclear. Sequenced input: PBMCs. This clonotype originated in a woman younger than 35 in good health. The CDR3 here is CASSYSGSSETQYF. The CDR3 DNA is TGTGCCAGCAGTTACTCCGGATCCTCGGAGACCCAGTACTTC.